Included here is one T cell receptor (beta chain) sequence, with context. Its antigen remains unidentified. These data are taken from a study of CD8+CD57+ T cells in acquired aplastic anemia. Across the study: Sorted CD4+ and CD8+ cell DNA averaged roughly 3 ug.

General study results and limits: Simpson's diversity of CD8+ cells was not significantly different in patients compared with controls. Almost 30 CD8+ CDR3 sequences occurred in both the patients and the controls.

Profiling that covered TCR beta VDJ and CDR3 relied on genomic DNA as its template. TCRdb called the reads again in MiXCR, with one record for every CDR3 protein. The top ten clones hold roughly 2.7% of a sample with some 130,000 distinct CDR3 sequences, 48% of them seen once. Trimming removed 2 bases from V and 7 bases from J, with 6 bases in between. Germline-derived CDR1 and CDR2 are SGHTA and FQGNSA. This CDR3 has 11 residues. The chain joins TRBV7-2 to TRBJ2-7; no firm D call. The receptor comes from a human donor in good health, serving as a control. The sample was sorted CD4+, CD8+, or CD8+CD57+ T cells (not recorded which) from PBMCs. CDR3 nucleotides: TGTGCCAGCAGCTTATCCCGGGAGCAGTACTTC. It codes for CASSLSREQYF.